The clone carrying this T cell receptor beta chain is a singleton in its sample. This entry belongs to a study of blood T cell repertoires in COVID-19. Whole-study context: T cells, B-cell-depleted T cells, or PBMCs supplied cDNA or gDNA.

Profiling relied on immunoSEQ multiplex PCR, and the TCRdb table lists in-frame clones only, not all of them. The sample records about 170,000 clones, less than 85% being singletons. Enrollees, roughly 18 to 89 years old, lived in 24 US areas. Germline V CDR1 and CDR2: LNHDA, SQIVND (reference sequence). Trimming at V came to 8 bases and at J to 2 bases, leaving 12 bases not matched to a gene. The CDR3 is 16 residues long. Sequencing input: PBMCs or T cells enriched from blood (not recorded which). The chain carries TRBV19 and TRBJ2-3; 8 bases fit TRBD2. This receptor was taken from a woman in her forties or fifties who had recovered from COVID-19. This CDR3 reads CASSTSAAALTDTQYF. CDR3 DNA sequence: TGTGCCAGTTCGACTAGCGCAGCCGCCCTCACAGATACGCAGTATTTT.